The 13 T cell receptor beta chains given below trace back to one sample, sequenced in a study of blood T cell repertoires in COVID-19. Measured with immunoSEQ multiplex PCR; TCRdb has only the in-frame clones, and not every one. The sample contains some 200,000 clones, 85% to 90% of which appear only once. Sequences were obtained from peripheral blood. The origin of the receptors is a man aged 50 to 59 with acute or convalescent COVID-19.

The V gene is TRBV3-1 (or the pseudogene TRBV3-2), the J gene TRBJ1-6; D uncertain. Germline CDR1 LGHDT, CDR2 YNNKEL (reference sequence). Trimming took off 1 base at V and 7 bases at J, with 5 bases between the two ends. The CDR3 has 13 amino acids. In DNA form, the CDR3 reads TGTGCCAGCAGCCAAGGCGGAAATTCACCCCTCCACTTT. It codes for CASSQGGNSPLHF.

The gene calls are TRBV10-3 and TRBJ1-1, with D possibly TRBD1 on 5 matching bases. The germline gives CDR1 ENHRY, CDR2 SYGVKD. Trimming stripped 0 bases from V and 1 base from J, with 21 bases between. This CDR3 is 19 amino acids long. CDR3 loop: CAISESGGGQGWRNTEAFF. The DNA for the CDR3 is TGTGCCATCAGTGAGTCCGGGGGGGGTCAGGGATGGAGGAACACTGAAGCTTTCTTT.

The chain uses TRBV19 and TRBJ2-7; 7 nucleotides match TRBD1. V lost 4 bases to trimming and J lost 0 bases; unmatched junction nucleotides: 6. CDR1 and CDR2 from the germline V gene are LNHDA and SQIVND (reference sequence). The CDR3 loop spans 15 amino acids. CDR3 sequence reads: CASSTPGQISYEQYF. The CDR3 DNA is TGTGCCAGTAGTACCCCGGGACAGATCTCCTACGAGCAGTACTTC.

The CDR3 here is CASSYSGTSAAGELFF. The CDR3 nucleotides are TGTGCCAGCAGCTACTCGGGGACTAGCGCGGCCGGGGAGCTGTTTTTT. V is TRBV3-1 (or the pseudogene TRBV3-2) and J is TRBJ2-2, with 10 bases lining up with TRBD2. This CDR3 is built from 16 residues. V dropped 5 bases and J dropped 6; count of bases not matched to a gene: 9. Germline V gene data show CDR1 as LGHDT and CDR2 as YNNKEL (reference sequence).

The chain couples TRBV6-5 to TRBJ1-1; 7 bases line up with TRBD1. This CDR3 contains 14 residues. V was clipped by 5 bases and J by 8 bases; unmatched bases: 11. CDR1 is MNHEY and CDR2 is SVGAGI in the germline V gene. The CDR3 DNA reads as TGTGCCAGCAGTCCTTCCGGGACAGTTCTCGAAGCTTTCTTT. Translating gives CASSPSGTVLEAFF.

This clone occurred once. The rearrangement uses TRBV7-9 and TRBJ1-1; D not resolved. In germline, CDR1 is SEHNR, CDR2 FQNEAQ (reference sequence). Trimming left V 5 bases short and J 11 bases short, with 18 bases between. The CDR3 runs 13 residues. The CDR3 DNA sequence: TGTGCCAGCAGCACTACGCATTGGGAGGGTGCTTTCTTT. This gives the protein CASSTTHWEGAFF.

The V call is TRBV10-2, the J call TRBJ1-2; unclear D gene. Trimming left V 7 bases short and J 6 bases short, with 15 bases between. Germline lookup yields CDR1 WSHSY and CDR2 SAAADI. The CDR3 length is 13 residues. This chain's CDR3 is CASKDPGVDGYTF. CDR3 in DNA: TGCGCCAGCAAAGACCCCGGGGTCGATGGCTACACCTTC.

The chain joins TRBV9 to TRBJ1-2; 10 bases match TRBD1. V shed 4 bases, J shed 4 bases, and the junction held 7 bases outside the gene matches. From germline, CDR1 is SGDLS and CDR2 YYNGEE. The CDR3 has 15 residues. CDR3 sequence (DNA): TGTGCCAGCAGCCCCGGACAGGGGGACTTCTATGGCTACACCTTC. Translation: CASSPGQGDFYGYTF. Combining the CDR3 with reference TRBV9 and TRBJ1-2 gives the whole variable domain DSGVTQTPKHLITATGQRVTLRCSPRSGDLSVYWYQQSLDQGLQFLIQYYNGEERAKGNILERFSAQQFPDLHSELNLSSLELGDSALYFCASSPGQGDFYGYTFGSGTRLTVV.

This chain links TRBV7-9 with TRBJ1-2, with D possibly matching TRBD1 (6 bases). V shed 3 bases and J shed 7 bases, with 15 bases lying between them. The CDR3 sequence is 14 residues long. In germline, CDR1 is SEHNR, CDR2 FQNEAQ (reference sequence). DNA for the CDR3: TGTGCCAGCAGCTTTCAACAGGGCCCGGGTGGCTACACCTTC. This gives the protein CASSFQQGPGGYTF.

As DNA, the CDR3 is TGTGCCAGTAGGATGCAGGGGGCGCCTGGCTACACCTTC. It encodes CASRMQGAPGYTF. The chain joins TRBV19 to TRBJ1-2, with 8 bases aligning to TRBD1. This CDR3 contains 13 residues. Germline V gene lookup returns CDR1 LNHDA and CDR2 SQIVND (reference sequence). V dropped 6 bases and J dropped 7; count of bases not matched to a gene: 7.

The chain combines TRBV29-1 with TRBJ1-2; the match to TRBD1 covers 9 bases. Per the germline V gene, CDR1 is SQVTM and CDR2 is ANQGSEA. Losses at the gene ends were 6 bases for V and 7 bases for J; bases not matched to a gene: 6. This CDR3 has 12 residues. This chain's CDR3 is CSVKQGAVGYTF. For the CDR3, the DNA is TGCAGCGTAAAACAGGGGGCGGTTGGCTACACCTTC. Drawing the rest from reference TRBV29-1 and TRBJ1-2, the complete variable domain is SAVISQKPSRDICQRGTSLTIQCQVDSQVTMMFWYRQQPGQSLTLIATANQGSEATYESGFVIDKFPISRPNLTFSTLTVSNMSPEDSSIYLCSVKQGAVGYTFGSGTRLTVV.

The V and J genes are TRBV3-1 (or the pseudogene TRBV3-2) and TRBJ2-5; 8 nucleotides agree with TRBD1. Germline V gene data show CDR1 as LGHDT and CDR2 as YNNKEL (reference sequence). Germline trimming cut 1 base from V and 1 base from J; bases unmatched to any gene: 5. This CDR3 contains 16 residues. The CDR3 spells CASSQGSGTGQETQYF. CDR3 sequence (DNA): TGTGCCAGCAGCCAAGGGTCCGGGACAGGCCAAGAGACCCAGTACTTC.

This CDR3 is CASSQETGTNQPQHF. The CDR3 region has the DNA TGCGCCAGCAGCCAAGAAACAGGGACCAATCAGCCCCAGCATTTT. The chain has TRBV4-1 and TRBJ1-5; D is possibly TRBD1 (6 bases). The CDR3 consists of 15 residues. V was shortened by 0 bases and J by 3 bases, with 9 bases between the two germline ends. Germline V gives CDR1 MGHRA, CDR2 YSYEKL.